This entry is about one T cell receptor beta chain. The sample holds a few counts of this clone. Its antigen has not been determined. Base qualities are not provided; no much larger clone lies one nucleotide away. This specimen belongs to a study of vaccination effects on CD4 cells after COVID-19 (dated by TCRdb to the early 2020s). At the level of the whole study: Post-vaccine samples across the study were collected a median of 72 days after the second dose, with a range of 14 to 241. SARS-CoV-2 spike-specific CD4+ TCR repertoires from before and after mRNA vaccination were compared in COVID-19 convalescent patients and in infection-naive vaccine recipients. The full study included some eleven COVID-19 convalescent patients and several SARS-CoV-2-naive healthy vaccine recipients. Cultures from other donors in the study were sequenced with the Oncomine TCR Beta short-read assay on an Illumina iSeq 100.

Results the study describes overall, beyond this receptor: Among healthy vaccine recipients, nearly all vaccine-induced clones were SARS-CoV-2 mono-reactive, and only 1 of 255 was cross-reactive with common cold coronaviruses. The study was limited by a small number of convalescent patients and lacked early post-infection timepoints. At late post-vaccination timepoints, both infection-induced and vaccine-induced clones showed marked clonal contraction, consistent with waning T cell responses.

Libraries were constructed by the immunoSEQ multiplex PCR assay. DNA from the CD4+ T cells that had been cultured and isolated underwent TCR beta CDR3 sequencing. The authors processed their data as follows. The analysis removed non-productive TCR sequences, trimmed reads to the CDR3 region, and retained only CDR3s that were 7 or more amino acids long. The MANAFEST web app was used to pick out antigen-specific clonotypes by comparing their expansion in peptide wells with that in reference cultures. To count as positive, a clone had to show expansion at FDR<0.05 compared with the reference and with all other wells, an odds ratio above 5, and a frequency above 0.1% in two replicate wells. Clonotypes significantly expanded in SARS-CoV-2 spike wells and in at least one common cold coronavirus spike condition were defined as cross-reactive. CDR3 similarity was assessed by Levenshtein distance using the stringdist R package, and unrooted trees were constructed with ape in R 3.6.1. Here the immuneACCESS table is served through TCRdb, limited to in-frame sequences with V and J called. Missing clones are a known gap in these copies; in checked studies unresolved V genes cover under half, and the rest lacks a known reason. V, J and clone size derive from that table, while D and trimming were established from the DNA sequence. The sample includes about 24,000 clones, with around 81% observed a single time. The ten largest make up around 5.1% of the sample.

To identify antigen-specific CD4+ T cell clonotypes by their expansion, the ViraFEST assay first stimulated PBMC with viral peptide pools and then applied TCR sequencing. After more than 9 days of culture, CD4+ T cells were isolated with the EasySep CD4+ T cell isolation kit. Each participant got two doses of an mRNA SARS-CoV-2 vaccine, either BNT162b2 or mRNA-1273. None of the healthy vaccine recipients had a prior SARS-CoV-2 infection, which was confirmed by nucleocapsid antibody tests that came back negative both before and after vaccination. Some 2 million PBMC per well were cultured in IMDM with approximately 5% human AB serum, 8 to 10 IU/ml IL-2 and gentamicin, plus 10 ug/ml peptides. Half of the culture medium was replaced with fresh IL-2-containing medium on days 3 and 7. Each peptide stimulation condition was cultured in triplicate wells unless otherwise noted. Using Ficoll-Paque Plus gradient centrifugation, PBMC were separated from whole blood and then either used fresh or cryopreserved at -140C. Overlapping peptide pools spanned the spike proteins of SARS-CoV-2 and the common cold coronaviruses HCoV-NL63, HCoV-OC43 and HCoV-229E. Genomic DNA was extracted from cultured CD4+ T cells with the QIAamp micro DNA kit.

Spanning cysteine to phenylalanine, the CDR3 consists of 16 amino acids. Only CDR3 DNA remains: 48 bases, in frame from the first base. The junction shows trimming of 1 base on V and 4 bases on J, and the gene matches do not reach 4 bases of it. The CDR1 and CDR2 encoded by the germline V gene are SGHRS and YFSETQ. The material was CD4+ T cells from PBMCs cultured with SARS-CoV-2 spike peptides, obtained after COVID-19 vaccination. The sample's cell subset or site label is to be understood as: SARS-CoV-2 spike overlapping peptide pool stimulation. The sequence derives from a human donor who received a COVID-19 vaccine. Some clones in this sample may be carry-over from other donors' samples. The sequence links TRBV5-1 to TRBJ2-2, with TRBD1 identical over 10 junction bases. For the CDR3, the sequence is CASSLFGTGVTGELFF. The DNA sequence reads TGCGCCAGCAGCTTGTTTGGGACAGGGGTCACCGGGGAGCTGTTTTTT.